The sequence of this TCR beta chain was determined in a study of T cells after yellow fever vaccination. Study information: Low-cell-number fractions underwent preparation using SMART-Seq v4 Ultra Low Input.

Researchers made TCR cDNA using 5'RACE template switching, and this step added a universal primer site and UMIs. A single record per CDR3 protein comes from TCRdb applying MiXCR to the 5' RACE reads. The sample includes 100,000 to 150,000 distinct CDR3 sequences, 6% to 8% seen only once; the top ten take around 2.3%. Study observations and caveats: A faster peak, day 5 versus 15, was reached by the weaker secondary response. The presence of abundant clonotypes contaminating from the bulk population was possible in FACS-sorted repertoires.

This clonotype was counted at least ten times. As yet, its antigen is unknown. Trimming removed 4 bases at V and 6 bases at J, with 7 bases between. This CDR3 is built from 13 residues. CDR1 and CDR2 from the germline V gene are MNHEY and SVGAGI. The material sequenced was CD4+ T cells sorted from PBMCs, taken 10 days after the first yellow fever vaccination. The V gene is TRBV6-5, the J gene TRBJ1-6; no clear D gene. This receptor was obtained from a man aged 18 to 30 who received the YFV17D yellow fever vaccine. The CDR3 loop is CASSSLINSPLHF. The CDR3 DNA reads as TGTGCCAGCAGTTCATTGATTAATTCACCCCTCCACTTT.